This T cell receptor (beta chain) emerged from a study of blood T cell repertoires in COVID-19. The CDR3 consists of 14 residues. Losses at the gene ends were 0 bases for V and 5 bases for J; bases not matched to a gene: 3. Germline V gives CDR1 SGHRS, CDR2 YFSETQ. The assay was immunoSEQ multiplex PCR, and TCRdb's table has in-frame clones only and misses some. The repertoire holds about 130,000 clones, about 91% seen once, with about 9.4% in the top ten. The TCR originated in a man between 45 and 60 years old with acute or convalescent COVID-19. Sequenced: peripheral blood. This rearrangement joins TRBV5-1 to TRBJ2-7; the match to TRBD1 covers 9 bases. CDR3 protein: CASSLGQGGDEQYF. CDR3 coding DNA: TGCGCCAGCAGCTTGGGACAGGGGGGTGACGAGCAGTACTTC. Supplemented by reference TRBV5-1 and TRBJ2-7, the full variable domain reads KAGVTQTPRYLIKTRGQQVTLSCSPISGHRSVSWYQQTPGQGLQFLFEYFSETQRNKGNFPGRFSGRQFSNSRSEMNVSTLELGDSALYLCASSLGQGGDEQYFGPGTRLTVT.